This T cell receptor beta chain was observed in a study of shared clonotypes between healthy human individuals. With respect to this clone: What it binds is unknown.

Study observations and caveats: Larger estimated richness was generally seen in naive subsets than in memory subsets.

After removal of 3 bases from V and 3 bases from J, the junction contained 14 bases not matched to a gene. CDR1 MGHRA and CDR2 YSYEKL come from the germline V gene. CDR3 size: 18 residues. Profiling relied on immunoSEQ multiplex PCR, and the TCRdb table lists in-frame clones only, not all of them. The table lists 600,000 to 700,000 clones, 55% to 85% of them singletons. What was sequenced was memory CD4+ T cells sorted from blood. Subset described: CD45RA-negative fraction. The rearrangement uses TRBV4-1 and TRBJ2-7; 10 bases line up with TRBD2. The receptor comes from a woman between 25 and 40 years old in good health. The CDR3 region has the DNA TGCGCCAGCAGCCAGCAGACTTCTAGCGGGAGCTTTAACTACGAGCAGTACTTC. Translated: CASSQQTSSGSFNYEQYF.